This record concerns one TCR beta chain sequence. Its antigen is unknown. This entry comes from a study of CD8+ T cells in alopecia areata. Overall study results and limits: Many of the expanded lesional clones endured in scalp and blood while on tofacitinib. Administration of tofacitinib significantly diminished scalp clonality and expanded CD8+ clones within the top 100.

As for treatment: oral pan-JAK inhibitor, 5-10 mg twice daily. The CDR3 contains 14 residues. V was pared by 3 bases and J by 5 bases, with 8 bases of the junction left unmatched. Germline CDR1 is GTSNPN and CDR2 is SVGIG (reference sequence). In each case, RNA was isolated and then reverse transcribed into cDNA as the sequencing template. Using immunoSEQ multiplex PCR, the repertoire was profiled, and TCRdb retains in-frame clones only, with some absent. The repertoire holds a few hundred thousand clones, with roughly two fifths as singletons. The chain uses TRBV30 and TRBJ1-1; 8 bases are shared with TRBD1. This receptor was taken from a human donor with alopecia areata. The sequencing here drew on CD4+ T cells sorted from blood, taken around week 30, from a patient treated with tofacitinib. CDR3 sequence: CAWSNRGMGTEAFF. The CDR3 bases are TGTGCCTGGAGCAACAGGGGGATGGGGACTGAAGCTTTCTTT.